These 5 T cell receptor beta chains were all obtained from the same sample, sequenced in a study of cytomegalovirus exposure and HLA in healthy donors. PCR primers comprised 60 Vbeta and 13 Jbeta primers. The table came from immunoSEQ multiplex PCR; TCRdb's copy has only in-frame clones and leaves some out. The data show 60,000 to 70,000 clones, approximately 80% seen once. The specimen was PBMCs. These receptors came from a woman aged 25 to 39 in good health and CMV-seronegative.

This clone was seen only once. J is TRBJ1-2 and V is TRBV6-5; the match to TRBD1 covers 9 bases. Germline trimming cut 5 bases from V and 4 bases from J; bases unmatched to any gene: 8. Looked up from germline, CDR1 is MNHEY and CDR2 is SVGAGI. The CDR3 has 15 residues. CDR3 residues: CASSTPGQGGYGYTF. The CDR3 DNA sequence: TGTGCCAGCAGTACCCCGGGACAGGGAGGCTATGGCTACACCTTC.

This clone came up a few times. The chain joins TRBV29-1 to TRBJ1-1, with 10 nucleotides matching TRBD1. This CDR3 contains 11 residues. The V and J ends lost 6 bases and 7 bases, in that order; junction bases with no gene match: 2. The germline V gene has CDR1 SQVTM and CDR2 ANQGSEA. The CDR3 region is CSVTGGGEAFF. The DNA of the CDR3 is TGCAGCGTGACAGGGGGCGGTGAAGCTTTCTTT.

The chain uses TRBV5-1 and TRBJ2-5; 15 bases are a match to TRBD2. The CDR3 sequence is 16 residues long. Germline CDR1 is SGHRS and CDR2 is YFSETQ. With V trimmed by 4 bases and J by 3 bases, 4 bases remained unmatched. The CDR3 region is CASSHGLAGGKETQYF. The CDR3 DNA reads TGCGCCAGCAGCCACGGACTAGCGGGGGGGAAAGAGACCCAGTACTTC.

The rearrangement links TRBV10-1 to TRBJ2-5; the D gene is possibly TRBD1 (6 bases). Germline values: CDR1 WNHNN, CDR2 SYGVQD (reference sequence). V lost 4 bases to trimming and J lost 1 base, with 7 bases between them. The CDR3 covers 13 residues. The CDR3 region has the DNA TGCGCCAGCAGTGCGGACAGCCAAGAGACCCAGTACTTC. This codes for CASSADSQETQYF.

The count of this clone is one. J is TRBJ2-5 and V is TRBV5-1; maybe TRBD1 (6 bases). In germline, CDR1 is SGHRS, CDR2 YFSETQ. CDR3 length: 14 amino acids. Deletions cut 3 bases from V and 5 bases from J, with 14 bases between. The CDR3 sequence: CASSWAQGLETQYF. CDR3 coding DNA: TGCGCCAGCAGCTGGGCTCAGGGGCTGGAGACCCAGTACTTC.